The source of this TCR beta chain is a study of blood T cell repertoires in COVID-19 (dated by TCRdb to the early 2020s). Regarding the research as a whole: Samples from collaborators originated in the United States, Italy and Spain and spanned both the acute and convalescent phases of COVID-19. The prospective study material was composed of cDNA or gDNA derived from T cells, B-cell-depleted T cells, or PBMCs. Deeply sampled blood TCRbeta repertoires from subjects exposed to, actively infected with, or recovered from COVID-19 were included in the dataset. A freely available public database, intended as a resource for researchers studying the immune response to SARS-CoV-2, is where the repertoires were released. Samples came from the ongoing ImmuneRACE study (first 160 participants) plus 1,254 subjects from 6 global collaborators. A de-identified subject ID, COVID-19 status, age in years and sex were almost always included in the sample metadata. Where available, HLA class I and class II types were obtained from metadata supplied by the sample provider rather than from assay-based typing. The paper as a whole reports these results and caveats: How much clinical and demographic metadata was included differed by source and by participant, and the metadata was provided uncurated.

Whole blood was collected in K2EDTA tubes by collaborating institutions according to the institutions' own protocols. Collaborator samples were shipped for TCRbeta analysis as frozen whole blood, isolated PBMCs, or DNA extracted from either sample type. The immunoSEQ Assay, a bias-controlled multiplex PCR, was used to amplify TCRbeta CDR3 regions from genomic DNA. Under the source paper's analysis protocol: The number of nucleated cells in each sample was estimated from the amplification of reference gene primers within the assay. To quantify the absolute abundance of each unique TCRbeta CDR3 rearrangement, sequence reads were collapsed and filtered. Productive Simpson clonality was computed per sample as the square root of Simpson's diversity index over productive rearrangements. Drawn from immuneACCESS, this table holds only the in-frame rearrangements with V and J called that TCRdb kept. Clones are partly lost; checked studies trace under half to an unresolved V gene and leave the rest unexplained. The V and J calls and clone size were taken over from that table, and D and trimming were inferred from the DNA. The sample data list approximately 290,000 clones, and over 75% of these were observed just once. The ten largest clones add up to around an eighth of the sample.

Trimming takes 7 bases from V and 6 bases from J, and the germline ends sit 18 bases apart. Taken from cysteine to phenylalanine, the CDR3 has 14 residues. Only the CDR3 part of the read is kept: 42 bases, read in frame from the first base. The germline V gene encodes CDR1 MNHEY and CDR2 SMNVEV (reference sequence). A remark on this clone: Its antigen remains undetermined. Per-base qualities were not stored, and no clone one base away is much larger.

The rearrangement combines TRBV27 with TRBJ1-1; the D segment could be TRBD1, given 5 matching bases. Sequenced: peripheral blood. The TCR sequence derives from a woman between 55 and 75 years old with acute or convalescent COVID-19. The encoded CDR3 is CASIGVAKHAEAFF. The DNA sequence follows: TGTGCCAGCATAGGGGTCGCAAAACACGCTGAAGCTTTCTTT.